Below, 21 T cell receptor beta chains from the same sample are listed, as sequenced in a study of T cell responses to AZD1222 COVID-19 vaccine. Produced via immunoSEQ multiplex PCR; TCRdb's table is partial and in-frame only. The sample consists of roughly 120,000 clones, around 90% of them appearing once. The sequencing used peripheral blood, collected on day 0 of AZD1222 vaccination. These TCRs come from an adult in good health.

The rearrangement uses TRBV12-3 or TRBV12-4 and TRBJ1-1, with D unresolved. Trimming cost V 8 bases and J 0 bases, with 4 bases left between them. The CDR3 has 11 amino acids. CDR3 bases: TGTGCCAGCGGCCTGAACACTGAAGCTTTCTTT. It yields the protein CASGLNTEAFF.

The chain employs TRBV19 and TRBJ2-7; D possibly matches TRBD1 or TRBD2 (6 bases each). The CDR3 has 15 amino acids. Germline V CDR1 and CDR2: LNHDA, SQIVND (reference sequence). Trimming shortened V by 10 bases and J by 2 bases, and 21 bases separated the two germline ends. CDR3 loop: CATQKGGSSTYEQYF. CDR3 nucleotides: TGTGCCACCCAGAAGGGGGGCTCTTCCACCTACGAGCAGTACTTC. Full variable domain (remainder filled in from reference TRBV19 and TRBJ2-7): DGGITQSPKYLFRKEGQNVTLSCEQNLNHDAMYWYRQDPGQGLRLIYYSQIVNDFQKGDIAEGYSVSREKKESFPLTVTSAQKNPTAFYLCATQKGGSSTYEQYFGPGTRLTVT.

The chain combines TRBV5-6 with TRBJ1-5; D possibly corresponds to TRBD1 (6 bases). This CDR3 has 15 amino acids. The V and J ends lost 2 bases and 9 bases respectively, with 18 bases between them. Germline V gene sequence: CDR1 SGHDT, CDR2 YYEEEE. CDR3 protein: CASSLLADSLGPQHF. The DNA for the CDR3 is TGTGCCAGCAGCTTATTGGCGGACAGCCTGGGGCCCCAGCATTTT.

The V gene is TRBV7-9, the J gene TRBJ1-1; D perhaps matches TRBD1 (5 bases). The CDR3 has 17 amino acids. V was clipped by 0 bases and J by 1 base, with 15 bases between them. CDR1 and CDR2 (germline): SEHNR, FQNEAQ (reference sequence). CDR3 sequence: CASSLAVLTAANTEAFF. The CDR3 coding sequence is TGTGCCAGCAGCTTAGCCGTACTGACAGCCGCGAACACTGAAGCTTTCTTT.

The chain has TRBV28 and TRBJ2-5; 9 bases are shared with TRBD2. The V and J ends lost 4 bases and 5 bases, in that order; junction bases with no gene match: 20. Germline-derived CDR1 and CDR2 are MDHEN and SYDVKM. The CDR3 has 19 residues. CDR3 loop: CASSSPPGGYSSGIETQYF. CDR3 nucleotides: TGTGCCAGCAGTTCACCCCCCGGGGGATACTCTAGCGGGATTGAGACCCAGTACTTC. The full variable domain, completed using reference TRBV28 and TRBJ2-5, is DVKVTQSSRYLVKRTGEKVFLECVQDMDHENMFWYRQDPGLGLRLIYFSYDVKMKEKGDIPEGYSVSREKKERFSLILESASTNQTSMYLCASSSPPGGYSSGIETQYFGPGTRLLVL.

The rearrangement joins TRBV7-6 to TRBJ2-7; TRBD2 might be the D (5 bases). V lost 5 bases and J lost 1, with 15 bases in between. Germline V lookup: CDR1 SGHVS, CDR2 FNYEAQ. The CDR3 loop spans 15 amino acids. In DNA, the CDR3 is TGTGCCAGCAGCCCGCGCCCTGGAGGATCCTACGAGCAGTACTTC. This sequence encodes CASSPRPGGSYEQYF.

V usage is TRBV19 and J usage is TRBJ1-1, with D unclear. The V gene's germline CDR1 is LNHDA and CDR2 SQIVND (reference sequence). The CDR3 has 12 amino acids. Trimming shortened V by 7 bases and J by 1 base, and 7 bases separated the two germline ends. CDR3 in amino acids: CASKPRNTEAFF. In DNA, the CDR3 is TGTGCCAGTAAACCGAGGAACACTGAAGCTTTCTTT.

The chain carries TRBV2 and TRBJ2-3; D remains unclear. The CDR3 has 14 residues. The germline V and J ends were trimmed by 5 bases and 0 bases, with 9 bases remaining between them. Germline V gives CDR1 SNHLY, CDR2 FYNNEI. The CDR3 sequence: CASSRGRSTDTQYF. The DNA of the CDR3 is TGTGCCAGCAGTCGTGGCCGAAGCACAGATACGCAGTATTTT.

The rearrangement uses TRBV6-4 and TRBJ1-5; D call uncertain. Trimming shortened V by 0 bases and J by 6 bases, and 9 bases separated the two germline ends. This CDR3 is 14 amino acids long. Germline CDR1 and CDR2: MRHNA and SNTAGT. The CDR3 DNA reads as TGTGCCAGCAGTGACTCCCCTGGGGTTCAGCCCCAGCATTTT. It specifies CASSDSPGVQPQHF.

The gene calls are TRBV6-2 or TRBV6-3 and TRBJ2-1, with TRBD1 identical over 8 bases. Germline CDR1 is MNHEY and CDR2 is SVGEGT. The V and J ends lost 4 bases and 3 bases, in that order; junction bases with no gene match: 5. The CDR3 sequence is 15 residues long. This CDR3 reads CASSSAGQVYNEQFF. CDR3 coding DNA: TGTGCCAGCAGTTCGGCGGGACAGGTCTACAATGAGCAGTTCTTC.

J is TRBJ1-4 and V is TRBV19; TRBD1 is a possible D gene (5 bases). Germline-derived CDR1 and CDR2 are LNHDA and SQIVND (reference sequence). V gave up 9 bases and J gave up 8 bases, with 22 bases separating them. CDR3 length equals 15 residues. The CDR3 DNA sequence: TGTGCCAGCACCACAGGATGGCAGGTGGAAGAAAAACTGTTTTTT. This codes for CASTTGWQVEEKLFF.

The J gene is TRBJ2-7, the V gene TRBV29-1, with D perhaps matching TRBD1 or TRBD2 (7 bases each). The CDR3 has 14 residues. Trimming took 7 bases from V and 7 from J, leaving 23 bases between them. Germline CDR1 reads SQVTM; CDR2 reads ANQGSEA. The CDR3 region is CSAASTGRAWEQYF. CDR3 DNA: TGCAGCGCGGCCTCGACAGGGAGGGCATGGGAGCAGTACTTC.

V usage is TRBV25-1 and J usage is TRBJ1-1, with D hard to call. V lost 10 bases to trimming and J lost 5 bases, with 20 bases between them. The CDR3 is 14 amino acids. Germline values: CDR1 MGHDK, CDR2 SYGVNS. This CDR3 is CAIIRRGLITEAFF. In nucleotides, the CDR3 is TGTGCCATCATTCGGCGGGGTTTAATAACTGAAGCTTTCTTT.

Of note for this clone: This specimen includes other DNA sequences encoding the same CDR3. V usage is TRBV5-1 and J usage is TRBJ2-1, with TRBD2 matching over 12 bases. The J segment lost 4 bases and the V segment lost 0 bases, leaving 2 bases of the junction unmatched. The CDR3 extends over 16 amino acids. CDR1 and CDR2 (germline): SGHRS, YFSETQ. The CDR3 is CASSLGLAGVYNEQFF. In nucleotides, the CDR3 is TGCGCCAGCAGCTTGGGACTAGCGGGGGTTTACAATGAGCAGTTCTTC.

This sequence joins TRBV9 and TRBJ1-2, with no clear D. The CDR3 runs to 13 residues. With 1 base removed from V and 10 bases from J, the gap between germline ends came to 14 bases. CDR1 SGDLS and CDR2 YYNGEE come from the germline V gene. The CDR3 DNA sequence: TGTGCCAGCAGCGTACCCCCCGCAGGCGACTACACCTTC. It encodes CASSVPPAGDYTF. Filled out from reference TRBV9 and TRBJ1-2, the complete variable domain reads DSGVTQTPKHLITATGQRVTLRCSPRSGDLSVYWYQQSLDQGLQFLIQYYNGEERAKGNILERFSAQQFPDLHSELNLSSLELGDSALYFCASSVPPAGDYTFGSGTRLTVV.

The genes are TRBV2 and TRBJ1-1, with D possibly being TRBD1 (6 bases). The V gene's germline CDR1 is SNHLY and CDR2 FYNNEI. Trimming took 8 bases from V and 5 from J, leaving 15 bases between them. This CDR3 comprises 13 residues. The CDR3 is CASEGGPGTEAFF. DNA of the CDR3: TGTGCCAGCGAGGGGGGGCCGGGGACTGAAGCTTTCTTT.

CDR3 sequence (DNA): TGCGCCAGCAGACTGGACAGGACAGGGGGCACTGAAGCTTTCTTT. It encodes CASRLDRTGGTEAFF. The V call is TRBV4-1, the J call TRBJ1-1, with TRBD1 matching 10 bases. Losses at the gene ends were 6 bases for V and 4 bases for J; bases not matched to a gene: 8. Germline loops: CDR1 MGHRA, CDR2 YSYEKL. This CDR3 is 15 amino acids long.

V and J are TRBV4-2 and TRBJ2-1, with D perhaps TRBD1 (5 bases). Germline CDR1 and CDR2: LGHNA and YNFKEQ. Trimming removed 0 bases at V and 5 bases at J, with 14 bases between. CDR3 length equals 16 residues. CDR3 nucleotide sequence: TGTGCCAGCAGCCAAGAGGGGCCTCCCCTTCACAATGAGCAGTTCTTC. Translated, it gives CASSQEGPPLHNEQFF.

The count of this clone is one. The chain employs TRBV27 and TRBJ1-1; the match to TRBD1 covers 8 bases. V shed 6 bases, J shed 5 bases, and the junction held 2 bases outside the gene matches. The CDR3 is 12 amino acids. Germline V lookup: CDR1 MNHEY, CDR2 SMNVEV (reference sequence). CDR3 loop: CASSRQGTEAFF. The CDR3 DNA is TGTGCCAGCAGCCGACAGGGGACTGAAGCTTTCTTT.

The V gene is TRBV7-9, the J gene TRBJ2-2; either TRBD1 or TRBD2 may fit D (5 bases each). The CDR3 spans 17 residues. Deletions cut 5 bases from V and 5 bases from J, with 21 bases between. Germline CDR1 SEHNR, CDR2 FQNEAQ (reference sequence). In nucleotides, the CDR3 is TGTGCCAGCAGCCGCAGGTCGGGGCGGCGAAATACCGGGGAGCTGTTTTTT. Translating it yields CASSRRSGRRNTGELFF.

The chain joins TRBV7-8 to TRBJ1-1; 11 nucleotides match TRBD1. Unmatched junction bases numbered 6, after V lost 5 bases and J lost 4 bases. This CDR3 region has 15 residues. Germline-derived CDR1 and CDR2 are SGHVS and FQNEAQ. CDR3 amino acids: CASSTGQGAVTEAFF. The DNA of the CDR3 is TGTGCCAGCAGCACAGGACAGGGGGCTGTCACTGAAGCTTTCTTT.